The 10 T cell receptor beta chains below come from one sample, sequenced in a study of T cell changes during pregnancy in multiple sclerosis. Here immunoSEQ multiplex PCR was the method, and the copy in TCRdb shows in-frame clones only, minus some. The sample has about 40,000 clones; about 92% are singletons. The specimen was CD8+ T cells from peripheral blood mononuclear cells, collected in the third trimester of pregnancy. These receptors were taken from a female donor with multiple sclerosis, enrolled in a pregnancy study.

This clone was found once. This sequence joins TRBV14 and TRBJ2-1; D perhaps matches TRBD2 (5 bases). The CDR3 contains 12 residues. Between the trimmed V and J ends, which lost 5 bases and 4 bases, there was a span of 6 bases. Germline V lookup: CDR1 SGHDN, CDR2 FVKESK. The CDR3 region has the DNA TGTGCCAGCAGCTCGGGGTACAATGAGCAGTTCTTC. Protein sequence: CASSSGYNEQFF.

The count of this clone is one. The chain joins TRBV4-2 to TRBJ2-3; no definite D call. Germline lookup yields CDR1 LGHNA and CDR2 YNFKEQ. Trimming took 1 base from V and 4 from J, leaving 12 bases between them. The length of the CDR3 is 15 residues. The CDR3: CASSQGVSSADTQYF. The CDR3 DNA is TGTGCCAGCAGCCAAGGAGTTTCCAGCGCAGATACGCAGTATTTT.

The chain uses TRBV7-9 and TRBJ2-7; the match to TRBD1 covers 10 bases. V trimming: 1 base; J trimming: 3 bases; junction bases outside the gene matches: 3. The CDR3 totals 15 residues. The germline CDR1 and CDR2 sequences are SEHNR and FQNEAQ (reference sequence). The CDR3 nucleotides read TGTGCCAGCAGCTTAGTCGGGACAGGGGACTACGAGCAGTACTTC. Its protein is CASSLVGTGDYEQYF.

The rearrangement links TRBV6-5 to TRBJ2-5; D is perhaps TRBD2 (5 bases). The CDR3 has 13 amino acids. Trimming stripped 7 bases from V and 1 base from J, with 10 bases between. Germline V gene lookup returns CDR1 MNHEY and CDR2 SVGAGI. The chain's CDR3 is CASNSRGQETQYF. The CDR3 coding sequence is TGTGCCAGCAACTCCCGGGGCCAAGAGACCCAGTACTTC.

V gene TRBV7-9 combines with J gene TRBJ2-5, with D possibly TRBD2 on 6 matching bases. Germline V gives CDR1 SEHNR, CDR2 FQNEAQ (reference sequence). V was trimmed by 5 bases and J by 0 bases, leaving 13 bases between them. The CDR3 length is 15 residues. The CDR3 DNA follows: TGTGCCAGCAGCCCAGGAACGGGGGACCAAGAGACCCAGTACTTC. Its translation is CASSPGTGDQETQYF.

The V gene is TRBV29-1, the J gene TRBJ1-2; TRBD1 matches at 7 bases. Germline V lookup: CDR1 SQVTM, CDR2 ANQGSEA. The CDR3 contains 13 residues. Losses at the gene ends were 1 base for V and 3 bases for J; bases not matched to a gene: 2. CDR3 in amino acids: CSVEGRGDYGYTF. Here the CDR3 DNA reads TGCAGCGTTGAAGGCAGGGGGGACTATGGCTACACCTTC.

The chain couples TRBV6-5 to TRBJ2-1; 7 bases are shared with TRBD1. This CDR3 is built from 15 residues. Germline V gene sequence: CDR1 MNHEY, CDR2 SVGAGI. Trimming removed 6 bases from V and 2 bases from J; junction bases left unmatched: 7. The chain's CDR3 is CASRSTGSPYNEQFF. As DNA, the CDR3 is TGTGCCAGCAGGTCGACAGGGTCCCCCTACAATGAGCAGTTCTTC.

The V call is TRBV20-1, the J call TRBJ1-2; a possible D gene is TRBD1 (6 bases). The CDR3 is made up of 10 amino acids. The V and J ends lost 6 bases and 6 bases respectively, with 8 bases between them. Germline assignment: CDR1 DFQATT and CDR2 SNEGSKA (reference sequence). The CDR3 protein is CSANRDGYTF. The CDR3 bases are TGCAGTGCAAACAGGGATGGCTACACCTTC.

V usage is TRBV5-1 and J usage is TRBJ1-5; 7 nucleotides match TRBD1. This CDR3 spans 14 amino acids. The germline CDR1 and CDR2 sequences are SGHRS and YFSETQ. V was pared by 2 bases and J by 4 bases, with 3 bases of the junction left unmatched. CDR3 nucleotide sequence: TGCGCCAGCAGCTTCGGGACAGAAAATCAGCCCCAGCATTTT. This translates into CASSFGTENQPQHF.

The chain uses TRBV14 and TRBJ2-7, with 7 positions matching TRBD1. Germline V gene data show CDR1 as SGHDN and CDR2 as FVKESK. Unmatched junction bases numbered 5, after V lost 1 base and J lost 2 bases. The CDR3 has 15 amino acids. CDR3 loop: CASSQGDRSAYEQYF. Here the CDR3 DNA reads TGTGCCAGCAGCCAAGGGGACAGAAGCGCCTACGAGCAGTACTTC. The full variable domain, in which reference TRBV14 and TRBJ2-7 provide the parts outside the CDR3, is EAGVTQFPSHSVIEKGQTVTLRCDPISGHDNLYWYRRVMGKEIKFLLHFVKESKQDESGMPNNRFLAERTGGTYSTLKVQPAELEDSGVYFCASSQGDRSAYEQYFGPGTRLTVT.